This TCR beta chain came from a study of PD-1 blockade in classical Hodgkin lymphoma. Notes on the study in general: Compared with healthy donors, newly diagnosed patients reportedly showed lower baseline TCR diversity.

Each of the patients experienced relapse following autologous stem cell transplantation, and their brentuximab vedotin exposure differed. Germline loops: CDR1 SGHDT, CDR2 YYEEEE. The CDR3 extends over 14 amino acids. Trimming took 2 bases from V and 1 from J, leaving 9 bases between them. Only in-frame clones appear in the TCRdb table, and some are missing; sequencing was by immunoSEQ multiplex PCR. The table has tens of thousands of clones, around 87% seen once. To note about this clone: Its target is unknown.

The starting material was peripheral blood mononuclear cells (PBMCs), obtained at baseline. This receptor was identified in a human donor with classical Hodgkin lymphoma. This chain joins TRBV5-6 and TRBJ1-2; no clear D gene. As DNA, the CDR3 is TGTGCCAGCAGCTTTCTTCGGGTTAACTATGGCTACACCTTC. Its translation is CASSFLRVNYGYTF.